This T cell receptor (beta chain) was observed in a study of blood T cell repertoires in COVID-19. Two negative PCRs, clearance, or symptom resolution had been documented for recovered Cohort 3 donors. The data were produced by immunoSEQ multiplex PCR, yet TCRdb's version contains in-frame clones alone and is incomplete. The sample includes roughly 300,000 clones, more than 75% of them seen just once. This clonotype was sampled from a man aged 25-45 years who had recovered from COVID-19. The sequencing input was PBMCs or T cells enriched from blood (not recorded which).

CDR3 DNA sequence: TGTGCCAGCAGCCTAGGGACAGGGAGTTTAAATGAAAAACTGTTTTTT. It is translated as CASSLGTGSLNEKLFF. V gene TRBV7-2 combines with J gene TRBJ1-4; 9 nucleotides match TRBD1. CDR1 is SGHTA and CDR2 is FQGNSA in the germline V gene. Unmatched junction bases numbered 9, after V lost 5 bases and J lost 5 bases. The CDR3 covers 16 residues.